Presented here are 15 T cell receptor beta chains from one specimen sequenced in a study of blood T cell repertoires in COVID-19. Here immunoSEQ multiplex PCR was the method, and the copy in TCRdb shows in-frame clones only, minus some. The sample has just over 150,000 clones; around 82% are singletons. The sequencing input was peripheral blood. These receptors were collected from a woman in her forties with COVID-19, enrolled during active disease.

The rearrangement links TRBV23-1 to TRBJ1-4; TRBD1 might be the D (6 bases). TRBV23-1 qualifies as an ORF whose function is uncertain. Trimming took off 0 bases at V and 11 bases at J, with 16 bases between the two ends. The CDR3 covers 15 residues. CDR3 nucleotides: TGCGCCAGCAGTCAATCGGGGCAGGGGATGGGGAAACTGTTTTTT. Its protein product is CASSQSGQGMGKLFF.

The chain recombines TRBV9 with TRBJ2-5; 15 nucleotides align to TRBD2. Trimming took 4 bases from V and 4 from J; bases not matched to a gene: 5. This CDR3 is 16 amino acids long. CDR1 is SGDLS and CDR2 is YYNGEE in the germline V gene. The CDR3 nucleotides are TGTGCCAGCAGCAGAGGGACTAGCGGGAGGCGAGAGACCCAGTACTTC. Its translation is CASSRGTSGRRETQYF.

V and J are TRBV7-2 and TRBJ2-7; D is unclear. Looked up from germline, CDR1 is SGHTA and CDR2 is FQGNSA. Between the trimmed V and J ends, which lost 5 bases and 2 bases, there was a span of 7 bases. CDR3 length equals 12 residues. CDR3 residues: CASSHTTYEQYF. CDR3 nucleotide sequence: TGTGCCAGCAGCCACACGACCTACGAGCAGTACTTC.

This sequence joins TRBV13 and TRBJ1-1; unclear D gene. Trimming removed 1 base at V and 0 bases at J, with 9 bases between. Germline CDR1 and CDR2: PRHDT and FYEKMQ (reference sequence). The CDR3 consists of 15 residues. The CDR3 reads CASSLERSLNTEAFF. CDR3 DNA sequence: TGTGCCAGCAGCTTAGAAAGGAGCTTGAACACTGAAGCTTTCTTT.

The CDR3 loop reads CSVGWGRGATNEKLFF. Here the CDR3 DNA reads TGCAGCGTTGGGTGGGGCAGGGGAGCAACTAATGAAAAACTGTTTTTT. The chain is built from TRBV29-1 and TRBJ1-4, with D possibly being TRBD1 (6 bases). CDR3 length: 16 amino acids. CDR1 SQVTM and CDR2 ANQGSEA come from the germline V gene. V was pared by 4 bases and J by 0 bases, with 15 bases between.

This chain links TRBV24-1 with TRBJ2-3; TRBD1 is a possible D gene (5 bases). The CDR3 is made up of 16 amino acids. Trimming cost V 0 bases and J 2 bases, with 11 bases left between them. CDR1 is KGHDR, CDR2 SFDVKD, per germline. CDR3 sequence reads: CATSDLQNRITDTQYF. The CDR3 region has the DNA TGTGCCACCAGTGATTTGCAAAACAGGATCACAGATACGCAGTATTTT.

The chain is built from TRBV30 and TRBJ2-1; 8 bases match TRBD2. The CDR3 consists of 14 residues. V lost 4 bases to trimming and J lost 5 bases; unmatched junction nucleotides: 7. CDR1 and CDR2 from the germline V gene are GTSNPN and SVGIG (reference sequence). In nucleotides, the CDR3 is TGTGCCTGGACACGGGGGGGGCCCAACAATGAGCAGTTCTTC. As protein: CAWTRGGPNNEQFF.

The chain combines TRBV27 with TRBJ2-3; D not resolved. The CDR3 covers 14 residues. In germline, CDR1 is MNHEY, CDR2 SMNVEV (reference sequence). V lost 1 base, J lost 2 bases, and 7 bases lay in between. CDR3 sequence (DNA): TGTGCCAGCAGTTTATTGACTCACACAGATACGCAGTATTTT. Translating gives CASSLLTHTDTQYF.

The chain links TRBV6-5 to TRBJ1-2; 7 bases agree with TRBD1. Germline CDR1 reads MNHEY; CDR2 reads SVGAGI. V lost 6 bases and J lost 0; bases outside the gene matches: 4. The CDR3 has 14 amino acids. The CDR3: CASRQGRANYGYTF. The CDR3 bases are TGTGCCAGCAGACAGGGGAGAGCTAACTATGGCTACACCTTC.

A note on this clone: This CDR3 is also generated by other DNA sequences in the sample. The chain recombines TRBV2 with TRBJ2-7, with TRBD1 matching 9 bases. The germline gives CDR1 SNHLY, CDR2 FYNNEI. The CDR3 has 14 amino acids. The V segment lost 2 bases and the J segment 3 bases; nucleotides outside the gene matches: 2. CDR3 protein: CASSETGGGYEQYF. The CDR3 nucleotides read TGTGCCAGCAGTGAAACAGGGGGCGGCTACGAGCAGTACTTC.

In its sample, this clone was seen a few times. The chain joins TRBV9 to TRBJ1-2; 8 bases match TRBD1. CDR1 is SGDLS, CDR2 YYNGEE, per germline. The CDR3 loop spans 15 amino acids. V shed 3 bases and J 8 bases; nucleotides not matched to a gene: 12. CDR3 in DNA: TGTGCCAGCAGCGCGGGGACAGGTCCCGGGAAAGGCTACACCTTC. This codes for CASSAGTGPGKGYTF.

This clone was picked up a small number of times. This chain uses TRBV19 with TRBJ2-4, with D possibly matching TRBD1 (5 bases). The germline gives CDR1 LNHDA, CDR2 SQIVND (reference sequence). The CDR3 contains 13 residues. Trimming left V 5 bases short and J 7 bases short, with 12 bases between. CDR3 sequence reads: CASSPEPGNIQYF. For the CDR3, the DNA is TGTGCCAGTAGTCCCGAACCAGGGAACATTCAGTACTTC.

The rearrangement joins TRBV7-8 to TRBJ1-4, with 9 bases lining up with TRBD1. Germline CDR1 SGHVS, CDR2 FQNEAQ. Trimming cost V 3 bases and J 9 bases; bases outside gene matches: 11. The CDR3 spans 16 residues. DNA of the CDR3: TGTGCCAGCAGCTTTAACAGCGGGACAGGGCAGAAAAAACTGTTTTTT. Protein product: CASSFNSGTGQKKLFF.

In nucleotides, the CDR3 is TGTGCCAGCAGTCTGGTGGAGGTCGATGAGCAGTTCTTC. It encodes CASSLVEVDEQFF. This chain uses TRBV28 with TRBJ2-1, with a tentative D call TRBD2 (5 bases). Trimming cost V 5 bases and J 8 bases, with 13 bases left between them. From germline, CDR1 is MDHEN and CDR2 SYDVKM. This CDR3 spans 13 amino acids.

The genes are TRBV29-1 and TRBJ2-1; 8 bases line up with TRBD2. The germline V gene encodes CDR1 SQVTM and CDR2 ANQGSEA. Trimming took 1 base from V and 1 from J; bases not matched to a gene: 9. The CDR3 length is 17 residues. The CDR3 sequence is CSVEGLTSVRSYNEQFF. As DNA, the CDR3 is TGCAGCGTTGAAGGGCTGACTAGCGTACGGTCCTACAATGAGCAGTTCTTC.